This record concerns one T cell receptor beta chain sequence. Its specificity is unknown. The data stem from a study of OX40 agonist ivuxolimab in advanced cancers. Germline CDR1 reads MDHEN; CDR2 reads SYDVKM. CDR3 length: 12 amino acids. The V and J ends lost 6 bases and 5 bases respectively, with 10 bases between them. Any history of autoimmune disease or systemic immunosuppression disqualified patients. Assay: immunoSEQ multiplex PCR; the TCRdb copy retains only in-frame clones and omits some. The profile shows about 58,000 clones, about 88% of them singletons. Overall study findings and caveats: CD4+ and CD8+ T cells in blood underwent clonal expansion by week 6 at 0.1 to 3.0 mg/kg.

The rearrangement uses TRBV28 and TRBJ2-5; possibly TRBD1 or TRBD2 for D (5 bases each). Sequenced material: CD4+ or CD8+ T cells sorted from blood, taken in a trial of the OX40 agonist ivuxolimab. The receptor was derived from an adult with an advanced solid tumor such as melanoma, head and neck, liver or kidney cancer. CDR3: CASRSGRETQYF. CDR3 sequence (DNA): TGTGCCAGCAGATCGGGACGGGAGACCCAGTACTTC.